The entry that follows covers one T cell receptor beta chain sequence. The data derive from a study of human T cells and chemical hapten exposure. In TCRdb, the RACE reads were re-called with MiXCR into one record per CDR3 protein. The sample has approximately 75,000 distinct CDR3 sequences, 8.5% seen once. The germline gives CDR1 KGHDR, CDR2 SFDVKD. This CDR3 is 17 amino acids long. V gave up 2 bases and J gave up 1 base; unmatched junction bases: 8. Time point: patch test 2, 6 weeks after DPC sensitization. Treatment given: therapeutic diphenylcyclopropenone sensitization with weekly scalp DPC. The source of this sequence is a woman aged 50 to 65 with alopecia areata. Some clones in this sample may be carry-over from other donors' samples. The chain recombines TRBV24-1 with TRBJ2-3; 7 positions agree with TRBD2. Here the sequenced sample was whole blood, taken in connection with sensitization to the hapten diphenylcyclopropenone (DPC). Here the CDR3 reads CATSDYRRERGTDTQYF. DNA of the CDR3: TGTGCCACCAGTGATTACCGGCGGGAGCGGGGCACAGATACGCAGTATTTT.